This T cell receptor beta chain came from a study of T cell changes during pregnancy in multiple sclerosis. The repertoire was sequenced with immunoSEQ multiplex PCR; TCRdb's copy has only in-frame clones and lacks some. The table records about 35,000 clones, 85% to 95% of them present only once. The germline V and J ends were trimmed by 0 bases and 4 bases, with 15 bases remaining between them. Per the germline V gene, CDR1 is SGHRS and CDR2 is YFSETQ. The CDR3 loop spans 16 amino acids. The chain combines TRBV5-1 with TRBJ2-3, with a weak D call TRBD1 (7 bases). The TCR originated in a female donor with multiple sclerosis, enrolled in a pregnancy study. This specimen was CD4+ T cells from peripheral blood mononuclear cells, taken in the second trimester of pregnancy. The CDR3 DNA is TGCGCCAGCAGCTTGGGACTAGACGGACAGGCAGATACGCAGTATTTT. Its translation: CASSLGLDGQADTQYF.